This is a list of T cell receptor beta chains from one sample in a study of shared clonotypes between healthy human individuals. Produced via immunoSEQ multiplex PCR; TCRdb's table is partial and in-frame only. Here the sample spans approximately 99,000 clones, around 68% being singletons. Sequencing was performed on memory CD8+ T cells sorted from blood. These receptors were taken from a woman aged 25 to 39 in good health. Both conserved end residues are part of each CDR3. The order of the fields is V gene, D gene, J gene, CDR3 length, CDR3 DNA, CDR3 protein. D genes are given only for firm matches.

V gene: TRBV7-9; D gene: TRBD2; J gene: TRBJ2-3; CDR3 length: 15; CDR3 DNA: TGTGCCAGCACCCTTCCTGGCGGGAGCCCAGATACGCAGTATTTT; CDR3 protein: CASTLPGGSPDTQYF
V gene: TRBV5-1; D gene: .; J gene: TRBJ1-4; CDR3 length: 14; CDR3 DNA: TGCGCCAGCAGCTTGGCGAGTTATTACGGAAAACTGTTTTTT; CDR3 protein: CASSLASYYGKLFF
V gene: TRBV19; D gene: .; J gene: TRBJ1-1; CDR3 length: 17; CDR3 DNA: TGTGCCAGTAAACCCGGGGCAGGACTACTCGACGACACTGAAGCTTTCTTT; CDR3 protein: CASKPGAGLLDDTEAFF
V gene: TRBV5-6; D gene: .; J gene: TRBJ2-2; CDR3 length: 12; CDR3 DNA: TGTGCCAGCAGCTACCCCCCCGGGGAGCTGTTTTTT; CDR3 protein: CASSYPPGELFF
V gene: TRBV5-1; D gene: TRBD2; J gene: TRBJ2-7; CDR3 length: 14; CDR3 DNA: TGCGCCAGCAGCGAGACTAGCGGGAGAGGGGAGCAGTACTTC; CDR3 protein: CASSETSGRGEQYF
V gene: TRBV25-1; D gene: .; J gene: TRBJ2-5; CDR3 length: 15; CDR3 DNA: TGTGCCAGCAGTGGGCTTAGAGAATTAGGAGAGACCCAGTACTTC; CDR3 protein: CASSGLRELGETQYF
V gene: TRBV6-5; D gene: TRBD1; J gene: TRBJ2-7; CDR3 length: 14; CDR3 DNA: TGTGCCAGCAGTTACGAGACAGGGTCCTACGAGCAGTACTTC; CDR3 protein: CASSYETGSYEQYF
V gene: TRBV19; D gene: .; J gene: TRBJ2-1; CDR3 length: 15; CDR3 DNA: TGTGCCAGTAGCGTAATGGGAAGCTCCTACAATGAGCAGTTCTTC; CDR3 protein: CASSVMGSSYNEQFF
V gene: TRBV6-4; D gene: .; J gene: TRBJ1-1; CDR3 length: 13; CDR3 DNA: TGTGCCAGCAGTGACGGAGAGAACACTGAAGCTTTCTTT; CDR3 protein: CASSDGENTEAFF
V gene: TRBV6-1; D gene: .; J gene: TRBJ2-3; CDR3 length: 16; CDR3 DNA: TGTGCCAGCAGTGAGAAGGACGGGCGGGGTTCAGATACGCAGTATTTT; CDR3 protein: CASSEKDGRGSDTQYF
V gene: TRBV4-2; D gene: .; J gene: TRBJ2-6; CDR3 length: 16; CDR3 DNA: TGTGCCAGCAGCCAAGATTCAAACTCTGGGGCCAACGTCCTGACTTTC; CDR3 protein: CASSQDSNSGANVLTF
V gene: TRBV6-1; D gene: .; J gene: TRBJ2-7; CDR3 length: 18; CDR3 DNA: TGTGCCAGCAGTGAAGCGCTTCGCGGGCTAGCCTTTACACACGAGCAGTACTTC; CDR3 protein: CASSEALRGLAFTHEQYF
V gene: TRBV27; D gene: .; J gene: TRBJ2-1; CDR3 length: 13; CDR3 DNA: TGTGCCAGCGAAAGCGGCCTGGGTAATGAGCAGTTCTTC; CDR3 protein: CASESGLGNEQFF